A single sample gave rise to the 15 T cell receptor beta chains below, sequenced in a study of siplizumab effects on memory and regulatory T cells. Sequencing used immunoSEQ multiplex PCR; TCRdb keeps in-frame clones, though not all of them. This sample yields about 120,000 clones, of which roughly 94% are seen a single time; under 2% belongs to the top ten. Sequenced material: non-Treg CD4+ T cells sorted from blood. The receptor source for this set is a human donor in good health.

In DNA, the CDR3 is TGTGCCAGCAGCTTGTCTAAGACAGGGAAGGGGTCCCAGTACTTC. It is translated as CASSLSKTGKGSQYF. This chain uses TRBV5-8 with TRBJ2-5, with 7 bases identical to TRBD1. Trimming cost V 1 base and J 9 bases; bases outside gene matches: 12. In germline, CDR1 is SGHTS, CDR2 YDEGEE. CDR3 size: 15 residues.

This sequence joins TRBV27 and TRBJ2-3; weak D call: TRBD2 (5 bases). There are 15 residues in the CDR3. V was clipped by 11 bases and J by 2 bases, with 20 bases between them. Germline V gene data show CDR1 as MNHEY and CDR2 as SMNVEV (reference sequence). CDR3 in amino acids: CACQRLPPTTDTQYF. The CDR3 nucleotides read TGTGCCTGCCAACGACTACCCCCAACCACAGATACGCAGTATTTT.

This chain joins TRBV19 and TRBJ1-2; 7 nucleotides line up with TRBD1. V lost 6 bases, J lost 8 bases, and 15 bases stayed unmatched. The CDR3 totals 15 residues. CDR1 is LNHDA, CDR2 SQIVND, per germline (reference sequence). CDR3 protein: CASSPGGRQGGGYTF. As DNA, the CDR3 is TGTGCCAGTAGCCCTGGAGGAAGACAGGGTGGGGGCTACACCTTC.

CDR3 nucleotides: TGTGCCAGCAGCTTAGCCCTTGGGAACTATGGCTACACCTTC. Translation: CASSLALGNYGYTF. This chain uses TRBV7-9 with TRBJ1-2; D ambiguous. Trimming took off 0 bases at V and 2 bases at J, with 7 bases between the two ends. CDR1 and CDR2 (germline): SEHNR, FQNEAQ (reference sequence). This CDR3 comprises 14 residues.

The chain joins TRBV4-2 to TRBJ2-1, with TRBD2 matching 7 bases. This CDR3 has 15 residues. Germline V lookup: CDR1 LGHNA, CDR2 YNFKEQ. The junction had 6 bases not matched to a gene; V was cut back by 0 bases and J by 7 bases. In DNA form, the CDR3 reads TGTGCCAGCAGCCAAGAAGATCTAGCGGAAAATGAGCAGTTCTTC. This sequence encodes CASSQEDLAENEQFF.

The V call is TRBV30, the J call TRBJ1-2; no clear D. This CDR3 has 12 amino acids. Trimming removed 2 bases at V and 8 bases at J, with 12 bases between. Per germline, CDR1 GTSNPN and CDR2 SVGIG (reference sequence). The CDR3 protein is CAWSPGLAGYTF. DNA of the CDR3: TGTGCCTGGAGTCCGGGCCTGGCGGGCTACACCTTC.

The rearrangement joins TRBV5-4 to TRBJ2-1, with D perhaps TRBD1 or TRBD2 (5 bases each). Trimming shortened V by 5 bases and J by 7 bases, and 16 bases separated the two germline ends. Germline V gene data show CDR1 as SGHNT and CDR2 as YYREEE (reference sequence). This CDR3 is built from 14 residues. The CDR3 DNA reads as TGTGCCAGCAGTAGGGGACGGGAAAGGAATGAGCAGTTCTTC. It encodes CASSRGRERNEQFF. The variable domain in full, completed from reference TRBV5-4 and TRBJ2-1, reads ETGVTQSPTHLIKTRGQQVTLRCSSQSGHNTVSWYQQALGQGPQFIFQYYREEENGRGNFPPRFSGLQFPNYSSELNVNALELDDSALYLCASSRGRERNEQFFGPGTRLTVL.

V and J are TRBV7-2 and TRBJ1-5; D not resolved. The CDR3 has 13 amino acids. V shed 2 bases and J shed 2 bases, with 4 bases lying between them. CDR1 is SGHTA, CDR2 FQGNSA, per germline. The CDR3 reads CASSLTGNQPQHF. CDR3 nucleotide sequence: TGTGCCAGCAGCTTAACCGGCAATCAGCCCCAGCATTTT.

In this sample, this clone turned up once. This chain links TRBV7-6 with TRBJ2-1, with 11 bases lining up with TRBD2. CDR3 length equals 15 residues. The germline gives CDR1 SGHVS, CDR2 FNYEAQ. Unmatched junction bases numbered 4, after V lost 4 bases and J lost 5 bases. The CDR3 nucleotides are TGTGCCAGCAGCTCTGCTAGCGGGAGGCACAATGAGCAGTTCTTC. Protein: CASSSASGRHNEQFF.

The chain joins TRBV18 to TRBJ1-5; D ambiguous. The CDR3 sequence is 16 residues long. CDR1 is KGHSH, CDR2 LQKENI, per germline. The V gene lost 3 bases and the J gene lost 6 bases, with 18 bases spanning the gap. The CDR3 DNA follows: TGTGCCAGCTCACCGTCCTTGTCGGACTTTGGTCAGCCCCAGCATTTT. This gives the protein CASSPSLSDFGQPQHF.

This clone occurred once. The chain employs TRBV4-1 and TRBJ2-3, with 9 bases fitting TRBD1. V gave up 0 bases and J gave up 7 bases; unmatched junction bases: 5. Germline CDR1 MGHRA, CDR2 YSYEKL. There are 15 residues in the CDR3. CDR3 in amino acids: CASSQEGQGRYTQYF. As DNA, the CDR3 is TGCGCCAGCAGCCAAGAAGGACAGGGGAGGTATACGCAGTATTTT.

The chain has TRBV11-2 and TRBJ1-2; 10 positions agree with TRBD1. The junction had 6 bases not matched to a gene; V was cut back by 5 bases and J by 6 bases. The CDR3 sequence is 14 residues long. In germline, CDR1 is SGHAT, CDR2 FQNNGV. CDR3 protein: CASSPRQGADGYTF. DNA for the CDR3: TGTGCCAGCAGCCCTCGACAGGGGGCGGATGGCTACACCTTC.

This clone was seen a single time. Other DNA sequences of this sample code for an identical CDR3. V is TRBV5-1 and J is TRBJ2-7; D not resolved. V lost 3 bases, J lost 3 bases, and 4 bases lay in between. Germline V gives CDR1 SGHRS, CDR2 YFSETQ. The CDR3 runs to 11 residues. CDR3 amino acids: CASSSNYEQYF. The DNA for the CDR3 is TGCGCCAGCAGCTCGAACTACGAGCAGTACTTC. Filled out from reference TRBV5-1 and TRBJ2-7, the complete variable domain reads KAGVTQTPRYLIKTRGQQVTLSCSPISGHRSVSWYQQTPGQGLQFLFEYFSETQRNKGNFPGRFSGRQFSNSRSEMNVSTLELGDSALYLCASSSNYEQYFGPGTRLTVT.

The V and J genes are TRBV2 and TRBJ2-3, with TRBD2 matching 14 bases. CDR3 length: 15 residues. Germline loops: CDR1 SNHLY, CDR2 FYNNEI. V lost 8 bases, J lost 11 bases, and 12 bases stayed unmatched. In DNA form, the CDR3 reads TGTGCCAGCGGGGCCGGGACTAGCGGGGGTGTTATGCAGTATTTT. This encodes CASGAGTSGGVMQYF.

The rearrangement links TRBV27 to TRBJ1-1; weak D call: TRBD1 (5 bases). The germline gives CDR1 MNHEY, CDR2 SMNVEV (reference sequence). V was shortened by 2 bases and J by 6 bases, with 7 bases between the two germline ends. This CDR3 is 12 amino acids long. As DNA, the CDR3 is TGTGCCAGCAGTTTAAGGGGTTCTGAAGCTTTCTTT. It codes for CASSLRGSEAFF.